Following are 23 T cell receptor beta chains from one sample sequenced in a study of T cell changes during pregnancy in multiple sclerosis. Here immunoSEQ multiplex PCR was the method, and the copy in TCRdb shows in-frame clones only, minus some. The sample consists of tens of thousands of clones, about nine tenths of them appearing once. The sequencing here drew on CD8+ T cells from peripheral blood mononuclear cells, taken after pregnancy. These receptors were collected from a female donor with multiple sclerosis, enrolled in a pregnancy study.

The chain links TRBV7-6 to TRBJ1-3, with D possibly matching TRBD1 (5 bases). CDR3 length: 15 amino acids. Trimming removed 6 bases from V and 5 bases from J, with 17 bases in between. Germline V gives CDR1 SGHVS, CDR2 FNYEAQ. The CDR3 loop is CASRAGGSSRNTIYF. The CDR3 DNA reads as TGTGCCAGCAGGGCCGGGGGATCGTCGCGAAACACCATATATTTT.

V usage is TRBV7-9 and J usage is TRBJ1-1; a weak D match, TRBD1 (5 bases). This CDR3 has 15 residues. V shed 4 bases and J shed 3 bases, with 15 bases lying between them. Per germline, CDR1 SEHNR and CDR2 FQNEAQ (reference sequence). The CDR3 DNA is TGTGCCAGCAGCTCCCCGGGGGGGTTAGACACTGAAGCTTTCTTT. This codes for CASSSPGGLDTEAFF.

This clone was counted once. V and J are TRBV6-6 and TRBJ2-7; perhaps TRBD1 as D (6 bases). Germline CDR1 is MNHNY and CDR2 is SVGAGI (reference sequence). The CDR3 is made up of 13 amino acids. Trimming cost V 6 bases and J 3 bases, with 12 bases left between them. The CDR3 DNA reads TGTGCCAGCAGATCTAGGGGGATCTACGAGCAGTACTTC. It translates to CASRSRGIYEQYF.

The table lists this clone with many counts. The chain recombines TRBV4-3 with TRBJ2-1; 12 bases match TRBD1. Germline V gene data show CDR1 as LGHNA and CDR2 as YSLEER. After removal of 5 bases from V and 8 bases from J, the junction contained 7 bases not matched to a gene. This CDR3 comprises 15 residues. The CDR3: CASSYGTGGMYEQFF. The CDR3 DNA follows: TGCGCCAGCAGCTACGGGACAGGGGGCATGTATGAGCAGTTCTTC.

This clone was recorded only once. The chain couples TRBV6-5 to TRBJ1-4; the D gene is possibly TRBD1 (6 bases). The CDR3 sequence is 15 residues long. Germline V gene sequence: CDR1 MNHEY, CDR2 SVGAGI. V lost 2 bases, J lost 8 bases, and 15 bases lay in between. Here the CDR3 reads CASSYGPGVGEKLFF. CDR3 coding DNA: TGTGCCAGCAGTTACGGCCCAGGGGTAGGGGAAAAACTGTTTTTT.

In nucleotides, the CDR3 is TGTGCCAGCAGCCAAGAGACAGGGGACTATGGCTACACCTTC. Translated: CASSQETGDYGYTF. V usage is TRBV4-2 and J usage is TRBJ1-2; 8 nucleotides align to TRBD1. The CDR3 runs 14 residues. Trimming removed 0 bases from V and 3 bases from J; junction bases left unmatched: 0. Germline CDR1 reads LGHNA; CDR2 reads YNFKEQ.

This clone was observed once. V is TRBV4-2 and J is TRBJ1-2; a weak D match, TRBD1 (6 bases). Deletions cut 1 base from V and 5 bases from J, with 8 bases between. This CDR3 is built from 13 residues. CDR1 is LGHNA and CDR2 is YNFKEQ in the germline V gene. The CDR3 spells CASSQGTVYGYTF. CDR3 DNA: TGTGCCAGCAGCCAAGGGACAGTGTATGGCTACACCTTC.

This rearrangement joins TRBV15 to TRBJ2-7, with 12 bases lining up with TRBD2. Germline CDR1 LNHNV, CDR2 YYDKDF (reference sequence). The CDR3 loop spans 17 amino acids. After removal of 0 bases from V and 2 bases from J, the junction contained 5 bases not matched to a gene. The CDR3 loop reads CATSRDRLAGGAYEQYF. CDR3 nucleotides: TGTGCCACCAGCAGAGATCGTCTAGCGGGGGGGGCCTACGAGCAGTACTTC.

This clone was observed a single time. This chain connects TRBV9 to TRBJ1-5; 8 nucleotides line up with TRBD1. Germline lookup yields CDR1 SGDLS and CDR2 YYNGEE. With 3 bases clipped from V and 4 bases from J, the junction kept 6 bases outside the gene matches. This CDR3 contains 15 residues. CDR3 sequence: CASSATGGRNQPQHF. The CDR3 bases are TGTGCCAGCAGCGCCACAGGGGGACGAAATCAGCCCCAGCATTTT.

CDR3 coding DNA: TGTGCCAGCAGCTTAGGGACACCCGCCGCGGGCACTGAAGCTTTCTTT. This sequence encodes CASSLGTPAAGTEAFF. The chain combines TRBV5-6 with TRBJ1-1; tentative D call: TRBD1 (6 bases). In germline, CDR1 is SGHDT, CDR2 YYEEEE. The CDR3 length is 16 residues. The V end lost 2 bases, the J end lost 4 bases, and 18 bases lay between the germline ends.

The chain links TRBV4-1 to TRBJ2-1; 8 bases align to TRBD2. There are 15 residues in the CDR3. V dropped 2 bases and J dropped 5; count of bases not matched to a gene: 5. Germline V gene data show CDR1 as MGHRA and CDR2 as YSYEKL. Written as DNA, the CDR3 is TGCGCCAGCAGCCAATCGGGGGGGGTGCACAATGAGCAGTTCTTC. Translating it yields CASSQSGGVHNEQFF.

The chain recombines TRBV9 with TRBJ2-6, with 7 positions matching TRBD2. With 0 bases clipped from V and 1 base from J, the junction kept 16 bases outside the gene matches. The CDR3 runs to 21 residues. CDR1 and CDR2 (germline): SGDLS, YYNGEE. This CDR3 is CASSVVQFPGLGESGANVLTF. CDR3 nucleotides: TGTGCCAGCAGCGTAGTACAATTTCCCGGACTAGGCGAGTCTGGGGCCAACGTCCTGACTTTC.

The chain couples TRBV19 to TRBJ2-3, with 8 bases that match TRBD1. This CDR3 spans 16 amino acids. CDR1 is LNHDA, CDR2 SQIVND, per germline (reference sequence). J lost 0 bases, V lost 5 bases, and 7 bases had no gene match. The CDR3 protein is CASSVGTGGSTDTQYF. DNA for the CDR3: TGTGCCAGTAGTGTTGGGACAGGAGGAAGCACAGATACGCAGTATTTT. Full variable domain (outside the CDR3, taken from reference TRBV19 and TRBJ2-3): DGGITQSPKYLFRKEGQNVTLSCEQNLNHDAMYWYRQDPGQGLRLIYYSQIVNDFQKGDIAEGYSVSREKKESFPLTVTSAQKNPTAFYLCASSVGTGGSTDTQYFGPGTRLTVL.

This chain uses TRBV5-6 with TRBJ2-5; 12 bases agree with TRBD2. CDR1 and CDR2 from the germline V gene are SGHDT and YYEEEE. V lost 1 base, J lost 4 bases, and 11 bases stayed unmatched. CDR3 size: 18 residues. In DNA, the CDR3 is TGTGCCAGCAGCTTGTATGCTAGCGGGGGGGCGGTAGGAGAGACCCAGTACTTC. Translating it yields CASSLYASGGAVGETQYF.

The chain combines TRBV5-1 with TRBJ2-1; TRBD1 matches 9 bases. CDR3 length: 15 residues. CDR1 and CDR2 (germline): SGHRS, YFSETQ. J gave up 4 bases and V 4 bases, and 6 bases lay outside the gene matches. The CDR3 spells CASSPGTGKYNEQFF. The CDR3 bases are TGCGCCAGCAGCCCCGGGACAGGGAAATACAATGAGCAGTTCTTC.

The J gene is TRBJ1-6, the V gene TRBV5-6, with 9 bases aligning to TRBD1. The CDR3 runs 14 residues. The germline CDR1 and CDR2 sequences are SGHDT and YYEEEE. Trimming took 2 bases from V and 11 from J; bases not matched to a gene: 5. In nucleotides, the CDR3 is TGTGCCAGCAGCTTCGGGACAGGGTGGACACCCCTCCACTTT. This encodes CASSFGTGWTPLHF.

The DNA of the CDR3 is TGTGCCAGCAGCAAAGTAGTATCCTACGAGCAGTACTTC. Protein sequence: CASSKVVSYEQYF. The genes are TRBV21-1 and TRBJ2-7; TRBD2, the table's D call, was not compared with the DNA. TRBV21-1 is a listed pseudogene. The CDR3 contains 13 residues.

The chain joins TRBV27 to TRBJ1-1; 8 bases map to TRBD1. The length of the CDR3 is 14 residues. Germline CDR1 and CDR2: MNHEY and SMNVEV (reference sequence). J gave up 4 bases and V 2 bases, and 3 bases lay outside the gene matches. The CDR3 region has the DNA TGTGCCAGCAGTTTACAGGGGGCGGTCACTGAAGCTTTCTTT. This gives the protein CASSLQGAVTEAFF.

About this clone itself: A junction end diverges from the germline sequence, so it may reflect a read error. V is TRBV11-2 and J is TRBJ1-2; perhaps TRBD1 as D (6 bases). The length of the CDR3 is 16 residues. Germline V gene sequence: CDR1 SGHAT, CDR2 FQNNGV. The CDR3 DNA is TGTGCCAGCAGCCTAGATCGGGGGGGGACAATGTATGGCTACACCTTC. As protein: CASSLDRGGTMYGYTF.

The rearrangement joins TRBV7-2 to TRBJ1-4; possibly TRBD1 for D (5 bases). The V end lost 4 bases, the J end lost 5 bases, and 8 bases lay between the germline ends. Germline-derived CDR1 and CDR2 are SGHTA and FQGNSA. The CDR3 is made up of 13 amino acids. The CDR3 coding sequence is TGTGCCAGCAGCTCCAGGGTAAATGAAAAACTGTTTTTT. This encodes CASSSRVNEKLFF.

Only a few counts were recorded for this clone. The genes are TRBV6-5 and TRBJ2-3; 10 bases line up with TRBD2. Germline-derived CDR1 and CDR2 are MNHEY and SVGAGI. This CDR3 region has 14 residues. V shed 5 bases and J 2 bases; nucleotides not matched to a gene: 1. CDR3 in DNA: TGTGCCAGCAGTAGCGGGGGGGCCACAGATACGCAGTATTTT. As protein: CASSSGGATDTQYF.

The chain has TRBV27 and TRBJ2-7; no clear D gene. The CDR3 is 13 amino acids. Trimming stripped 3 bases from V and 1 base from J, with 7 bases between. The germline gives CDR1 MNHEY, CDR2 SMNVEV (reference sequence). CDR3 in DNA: TGTGCCAGCAGTTTTCCCAGTTCCTACGAGCAGTACTTC. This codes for CASSFPSSYEQYF.

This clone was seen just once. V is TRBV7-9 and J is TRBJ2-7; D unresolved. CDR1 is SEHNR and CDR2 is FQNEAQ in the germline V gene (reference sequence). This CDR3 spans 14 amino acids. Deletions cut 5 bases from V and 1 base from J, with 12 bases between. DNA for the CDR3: TGTGCCAGCAGCCCCCCCCACATGTCCTACGAGCAGTACTTC. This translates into CASSPPHMSYEQYF.